These T cell receptor beta chains were read from a single sample in a study of tumor and adjacent non-tumor tissue in lung cancer. TCRdb reprocessed the multiplex PCR reads with MiXCR, giving one entry per CDR3 protein. The sample records more than 90,000 distinct CDR3 sequences, about 66% being singletons. The sample taken for sequencing was lung tumor tissue. The receptor set was obtained from a man between 60 and 75 years old with non-small cell lung cancer. Each CDR3 is given with its conserved first and last residue. A D gene is named only where the DNA matches it firmly. The size entry is marked missing in some rows and otherwise reads once, few, many or a size class.

V	D	size	J	CDR3	DNA
TRBV6-1	TRBD1	many	TRBJ2-5	CASSRTGTQETQYF	TGTGCCAGCAGTCGGACAGGGACACAAGAGACCCAGTACTTC
TRBV7-9	.	few	TRBJ2-1	CASSPLGSSYNEQFF	TGTGCCAGCAGTCCCCTAGGGAGCTCCTACAATGAGCAGTTCTTC
TRBV5-5	TRBD1	.	TRBJ2-7	CASSSAVISGTEGSEQYF	TGTGCCAGCAGCTCGGCGGTAATATCTGGGACAGAGGGTAGCGAGCAGTACTTC
TRBV5-5	.	.	TRBJ2-7	CASSTRQSYEQHF	TGTGCCAGCAGCACTCGACAGAGCTACGAGCAGCACTTC
TRBV12-3/TRBV12-4	.	many	TRBJ2-7	CASSLAAYSEQYF	TGTGCCAGCAGTTTAGCGGCGTATTCCGAGCAGTACTTC
TRBV6-5	TRBD2	many	TRBJ2-7	CASRGLAGGHISPEQYF	TGTGCCAGCAGGGGGCTAGCGGGAGGCCACATCTCCCCCGAGCAGTACTTC
TRBV5-4	TRBD1	many	TRBJ1-2	CASSLTRQGDGYTF	TGTGCCAGCAGCCTTACGCGACAGGGGGATGGCTACACCTTC
TRBV16	.	.	TRBJ1-5	CASTREGGQPQHF	TGCGCCAGCACCCGAGAGGGCGGTCAGCCCCAGCATTTT
TRBV13	TRBD2	.	TRBJ2-5	CVSSLTSGASGETQYF	TGTGTCAGCAGCTTGACTAGCGGGGCTAGTGGAGAGACCCAGTACTTC
TRBV28	.	.	TRBJ1-4	CASVRHAINEKLFF	TGTGCCAGCGTGCGGCACGCAATTAATGAAAAACTGTTTTTT
TRBV7-8	.	.	TRBJ1-4	CASSKATMVVNEKLFF	TGTGCCAGCAGCAAAGCCACCATGGTCGTCAATGAAAAACTGTTTTTT
TRBV6-1	TRBD1	once	TRBJ1-5	CASGQDRAKQPQHF	TGTGCCAGTGGTCAGGACAGGGCAAAACAGCCCCAGCATTTT
TRBV10-1	.	once	TRBJ1-4	CTSKTPGEPTNEKLVF	TGCACCAGCAAAACTCCAGGGGAGCCAACTAATGAAAAACTGGTTTTT